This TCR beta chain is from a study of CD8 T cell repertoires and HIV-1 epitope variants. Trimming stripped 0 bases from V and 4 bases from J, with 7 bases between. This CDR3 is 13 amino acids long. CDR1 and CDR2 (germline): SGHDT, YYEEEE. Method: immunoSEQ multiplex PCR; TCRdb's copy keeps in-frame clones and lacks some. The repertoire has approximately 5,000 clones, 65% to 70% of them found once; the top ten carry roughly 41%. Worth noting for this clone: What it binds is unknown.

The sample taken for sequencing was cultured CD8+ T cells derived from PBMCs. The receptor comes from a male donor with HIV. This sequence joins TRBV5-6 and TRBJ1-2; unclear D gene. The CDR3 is CASSLEPRYGYTF. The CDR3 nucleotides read TGTGCCAGCAGCTTGGAGCCCCGCTATGGCTACACCTTC. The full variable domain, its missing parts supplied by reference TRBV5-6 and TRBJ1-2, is DAGVTQSPTHLIKTRGQQVTLRCSPKSGHDTVSWYQQALGQGPQFIFQYYEEEERQRGNFPDRFSGHQFPNYSSELNVNALLLGDSALYLCASSLEPRYGYTFGSGTRLTVV.